This is a list of T cell receptor beta chains from one sample in a study of blood T cell repertoires in COVID-19. Produced via immunoSEQ multiplex PCR; TCRdb's table is partial and in-frame only. The table records roughly 100,000 clones, roughly 91% of them present only once. The sample was peripheral blood. The receptors originated from a human donor in a cohort sampled during active COVID-19. Both conserved end residues are part of each CDR3. D genes are given only for firm matches. Part of the rows lack a size; the others show once, few, many or a class for expanded clones.

size: -
V: TRBV3-1/TRBV3-2
D: -
J: TRBJ1-4
CDR3: CASSPGTSRPNEKLFF
DNA: TGTGCCAGCAGCCCGGGGACATCCCGCCCCAATGAAAAACTGTTTTTT

size: -
V: TRBV27
D: TRBD2
J: TRBJ2-1
CDR3: CASSLGTSGYNEQFF
DNA: TGTGCCAGCAGCCTCGGGACTAGCGGTTACAATGAGCAGTTCTTC

size: -
V: TRBV9
D: TRBD2
J: TRBJ2-2
CDR3: CASSVGIAGGPGELFF
DNA: TGTGCCAGCAGCGTAGGAATAGCGGGGGGGCCCGGGGAGCTGTTTTTT

size: many
V: TRBV28
D: -
J: TRBJ1-1
CDR3: CASTLTGIRNTEAFF
DNA: TGTGCCAGCACCCTCACAGGGATAAGGAACACTGAAGCTTTCTTT

size: once
V: TRBV27
D: -
J: TRBJ1-2
CDR3: CATLDRYYGYTF
DNA: TGTGCCACCTTAGACAGGTACTATGGCTACACCTTC

size: -
V: TRBV27
D: TRBD2
J: TRBJ2-7
CDR3: CASREWTSGYEQYF
DNA: TGTGCCAGCAGGGAGTGGACTAGCGGCTACGAGCAGTACTTC

size: -
V: TRBV13
D: -
J: TRBJ2-1
CDR3: CASSLLGSSYNEQFF
DNA: TGTGCCAGCAGCTTACTAGGTAGCTCCTACAATGAGCAGTTCTTC

size: -
V: TRBV27
D: TRBD2
J: TRBJ2-1
CDR3: CASGGGSYNEQFF
DNA: TGTGCCAGCGGCGGGGGCTCCTACAATGAGCAGTTCTTC

size: -
V: TRBV5-4
D: -
J: TRBJ2-2
CDR3: CASSRPSGELFF
DNA: TGTGCCAGCAGCCGTCCCTCCGGGGAGCTGTTTTTT

size: -
V: TRBV5-1
D: TRBD2
J: TRBJ2-7
CDR3: CASSPGLAETYEQYF
DNA: TGCGCCAGCAGCCCGGGACTAGCGGAGACCTACGAGCAGTACTTC

size: -
V: TRBV7-6
D: TRBD1
J: TRBJ2-3
CDR3: CASSPGTGGTDTQYF
DNA: TGTGCCAGCAGCCCCGGGACAGGGGGCACAGATACGCAGTATTTT

size: -
V: TRBV5-6
D: TRBD1
J: TRBJ1-4
CDR3: CASSLEGRGLANEKLFF
DNA: TGTGCCAGCAGCTTGGAGGGTAGGGGGCTGGCTAATGAAAAACTGTTTTTT

size: -
V: TRBV14
D: TRBD2
J: TRBJ2-1
CDR3: CASSPNFGTSGGFYNEQFF
DNA: TGTGCCAGCAGCCCTAACTTCGGGACTAGCGGGGGGTTCTACAATGAGCAGTTCTTC

size: -
V: TRBV11-3
D: TRBD1
J: TRBJ1-2
CDR3: CASSLGQGVEDGYTF
DNA: TGTGCCAGCAGCTTAGGGCAGGGGGTGGAAGATGGCTACACCTTC

size: -
V: TRBV24-1
D: TRBD1
J: TRBJ2-2
CDR3: CATSAGTGAWATGELFF
DNA: TGTGCCACCAGCGCCGGGACAGGTGCATGGGCCACCGGGGAGCTGTTTTTT

size: -
V: TRBV27
D: -
J: TRBJ2-3
CDR3: CASSATDTQYF
DNA: TGTGCCAGCAGTGCGACAGATACGCAGTATTTT

size: -
V: TRBV30
D: -
J: TRBJ1-5
CDR3: CAWTHGTEVQPQHF
DNA: TGTGCCTGGACTCATGGAACAGAAGTTCAGCCCCAGCATTTT

size: -
V: TRBV4-2
D: TRBD1
J: TRBJ2-3
CDR3: CASSQQGQGITDTQYF
DNA: TGTGCCAGCAGCCAGCAGGGACAGGGAATCACAGATACGCAGTATTTT

size: -
V: TRBV5-1
D: -
J: TRBJ1-1
CDR3: CASSLEVGGDTEAFF
DNA: TGCGCCAGCAGCTTGGAAGTCGGGGGGGACACTGAAGCTTTCTTT

size: -
V: TRBV2
D: TRBD2
J: TRBJ2-3
CDR3: CASSEALRLAASTDTQYF
DNA: TGTGCCAGCAGTGAAGCGCTTCGACTAGCGGCTAGCACAGATACGCAGTATTTT

size: -
V: TRBV28
D: TRBD1
J: TRBJ1-2
CDR3: CASSSRQGSDYTF
DNA: TGTGCCAGCAGTTCACGACAGGGTTCGGACTACACCTTC

size: -
V: TRBV5-5
D: TRBD1
J: TRBJ1-4
CDR3: CASRPIEGTGNEKLFF
DNA: TGTGCCAGCAGACCAATAGAAGGGACAGGGAATGAAAAACTGTTTTTT

size: -
V: TRBV27
D: -
J: TRBJ1-2
CDR3: CASSHDGNYGYTF
DNA: TGTGCCAGCAGTCACGACGGGAACTATGGCTACACCTTC

size: -
V: TRBV7-2
D: TRBD2
J: TRBJ2-2
CDR3: CASQTSPRGVITEELFF
DNA: TGTGCCAGCCAAACCTCCCCGCGGGGGGTGATCACCGAGGAGCTGTTTTTT

size: -
V: TRBV3-1/TRBV3-2
D: -
J: TRBJ2-1
CDR3: CASSQLKDSEQFF
DNA: TGTGCCAGCAGCCAGCTAAAGGACAGCGAGCAGTTCTTC

size: -
V: TRBV10-1
D: -
J: TRBJ2-1
CDR3: CASSDYGNEQFF
DNA: TGCGCCAGCAGTGATTACGGCAATGAGCAGTTCTTC

size: -
V: TRBV6-5
D: TRBD1
J: TRBJ2-7
CDR3: CASSRQGFSYEQYF
DNA: TGTGCCAGCAGCCGACAGGGCTTCTCCTACGAGCAGTACTTC

size: -
V: TRBV7-7
D: -
J: TRBJ2-3
CDR3: CASSLAEADTQYF
DNA: TGTGCTAGCAGCTTAGCAGAAGCGGATACGCAGTATTTT